This TCR beta chain was observed in a study of OX40 agonist ivuxolimab in advanced cancers. Study as a whole: Partial response was recorded in three patients: one hepatocellular carcinoma and two cutaneous melanoma cases.

V was clipped by 7 bases and J by 6 bases; unmatched bases: 11. The CDR3 runs to 14 residues. Germline V lookup: CDR1 MDHEN, CDR2 SYDVKM. Repertoires were generated with immunoSEQ multiplex PCR, while TCRdb's copy carries only in-frame clones and drops some. The sample consists of around 110,000 clones, approximately 89% of them appearing once. This chain links TRBV28 with TRBJ2-5; 7 bases map to TRBD1. The starting material was CD4+ or CD8+ T cells sorted from blood, obtained in a trial of the OX40 agonist ivuxolimab. This TCR came from an adult with an advanced solid tumor such as melanoma, head and neck, liver or kidney cancer. CDR3 protein: CASTFGQVMKTQYF. DNA for the CDR3: TGTGCCAGCACCTTCGGACAGGTCATGAAGACCCAGTACTTC.